A selection of T cell receptor beta chains follows, all from one sample in a study of control samples from healthy donors and cancer patients. Profiled with immunoSEQ multiplex PCR; TCRdb holds only in-frame clones, not every one. Of 75,000 to 95,000 clones in the sample, more than 70% are singletons; the top ten hold more than 5.5%. Sample: blood. The source of these receptors is a woman in her forties or fifties in good health. The CDR3 runs from the conserved cysteine through the conserved F or W. A D gene is named only where the DNA matches it firmly. Clone size is stated in some rows and not others, as once, few, many or a class when expanded.

d_gene: TRBD1
v_gene: TRBV5-6
abundance: once
j_gene: TRBJ2-7
CDR3aa: CASSNRQGASGEQYF
CDR3nt: TGTGCCAGCAGCAACCGACAGGGGGCTTCAGGGGAGCAGTACTTC

d_gene: NA
v_gene: TRBV5-5
abundance: few
j_gene: TRBJ1-3
CDR3aa: CASSLSSGANSGNTIYF
CDR3nt: TGTGCCAGCAGCTTGTCATCCGGGGCAAACTCTGGAAACACCATATATTTT

d_gene: TRBD1
v_gene: TRBV28
abundance: NA
j_gene: TRBJ1-2
CDR3aa: CAGSLGSGQAYGYTF
CDR3nt: TGTGCCGGCAGTTTAGGATCGGGACAGGCCTATGGCTACACCTTC

d_gene: NA
v_gene: TRBV7-9
abundance: NA
j_gene: TRBJ2-1
CDR3aa: CASSLAFAYNEQFF
CDR3nt: TGTGCCAGCAGCTTAGCTTTTGCCTACAATGAGCAGTTCTTC

d_gene: NA
v_gene: TRBV7-6
abundance: NA
j_gene: TRBJ2-7
CDR3aa: CASSLGKGTYEQYF
CDR3nt: TGTGCCAGCAGCTTAGGGAAGGGGACCTACGAGCAGTACTTC

d_gene: TRBD1
v_gene: TRBV19
abundance: NA
j_gene: TRBJ1-4
CDR3aa: CASSIPPDRVDEKLFF
CDR3nt: TGTGCCAGTAGTATTCCCCCGGACAGGGTGGATGAAAAACTGTTTTTT

d_gene: NA
v_gene: TRBV19
abundance: once
j_gene: TRBJ1-4
CDR3aa: CASSPGRNYNEKLFF
CDR3nt: TGTGCCAGTAGCCCCGGACGGAACTACAATGAAAAACTGTTTTTT

d_gene: NA
v_gene: TRBV9
abundance: NA
j_gene: TRBJ2-7
CDR3aa: CASSVAEGVTYEQYF
CDR3nt: TGTGCCAGCAGCGTAGCCGAGGGGGTTACCTACGAGCAGTACTTC

d_gene: TRBD2
v_gene: TRBV4-1
abundance: few
j_gene: TRBJ2-1
CDR3aa: CASSKGLAGDRAHEQFF
CDR3nt: TGCGCCAGCAGCAAGGGACTAGCGGGGGATAGGGCCCATGAGCAGTTCTTC

d_gene: TRBD1
v_gene: TRBV5-1
abundance: NA
j_gene: TRBJ2-7
CDR3aa: CASSLGTGLGVGVEQYF
CDR3nt: TGCGCCAGCTCACTGGGGACAGGGCTTGGCGTTGGGGTCGAGCAGTACTTC

d_gene: NA
v_gene: TRBV14
abundance: NA
j_gene: TRBJ2-3
CDR3aa: CASSQDYITDTQYF
CDR3nt: TGTGCCAGCAGCCAAGACTATATCACAGATACGCAGTATTTT

d_gene: NA
v_gene: TRBV11-2
abundance: NA
j_gene: TRBJ1-2
CDR3aa: CASSLNFYGYTF
CDR3nt: TGTGCCAGCAGCTTAAACTTCTATGGCTACACCTTC

d_gene: NA
v_gene: TRBV27
abundance: NA
j_gene: TRBJ2-2
CDR3aa: CASSLRGRAGELFF
CDR3nt: TGTGCCAGCAGTTTACGTGGCCGGGCCGGGGAGCTGTTTTTT

d_gene: NA
v_gene: TRBV19
abundance: NA
j_gene: TRBJ1-1
CDR3aa: CASIAGQRTEAFF
CDR3nt: TGTGCCAGTATTGCAGGGCAGCGCACTGAAGCTTTCTTT